Listed below are T cell receptor beta chains from one sample, sequenced in a study of T cells in Graves' hyperthyroidism and ophthalmopathy. TCRdb reprocessed the multiplex PCR reads with MiXCR, giving one entry per CDR3 protein. Of about 50,000 distinct CDR3 sequences detected, around half appear once; the ten largest clones hold roughly 12%. Sequenced material: blood. The receptors shown here come from a woman in her twenties or thirties with Graves' ophthalmopathy. The conserved cysteine and the conserved F or W are not part of the CDR3 here.

>TRBJ2-1|TRBV9
ASSVDWGEQF
>TRBJ1-3|TRBV20-1
SAGLPQGRNTIY
>TRBJ2-3|TRBV7-2
ASSIGLSLLSDTQY
>TRBJ1-2|TRBV20-1
SASSGCRYT
>TRBJ2-5|TRBV7-6
ASSLAPSGMGETQY
>TRBJ2-3|TRBV11-2
ASSANTDTQY
>TRBJ2-7|TRBV7-3
ASSLSVGPYEQY
>TRBJ1-4|TRBV6-5
ASRSPGQGMGKLF
>TRBJ2-7|TRBV7-9
ASSLNGYSYEQY
>TRBJ1-5|TRBV15
ATSNRDVRNQPQH
>TRBJ2-1|TRBV14
ASSLAGARNEQF
>TRBJ2-5|TRBV20-1
SPPGRVDEEAQY
>TRBJ2-5|TRBV19
ASSISRGNQPQY
>TRBJ1-5|TRBV11-2
ASSLDEAGGNQPQH
>TRBJ2-7|TRBV2
ASSGGRGLLREQY
>TRBJ2-5|TRBV2
ASSPGTSVNQETQY
>TRBJ2-1|TRBV25-1
ASTAAGVEQF
>TRBJ2-1|TRBV6-2/TRBV6-3
ASSRYPGLAGDNEQF
>TRBJ2-6|TRBV29-1
SVEFPNSGANVLT
>TRBJ2-7|TRBV7-9
ASSLEIAYEQY
>TRBJ1-4|TRBV2
ASTPDRGNEKLF
>TRBJ1-4|TRBV2
ASSLDRGRFGKQL
>TRBJ2-3|TRBV3-1
ASSPSTSGKRTDTQY
>TRBJ2-2|TRBV2
ASSDRGELF
>TRBJ2-2|TRBV29-1
SVGTNSFNRELF
>TRBJ2-1|TRBV19
ASRRSGLAPNEQF
>TRBJ2-5|TRBV5-1
ASSFQETQY
>TRBJ2-5|TRBV20-1
SASSVRGGYHQPQY
>TRBJ1-6|TRBV4-1
ASSQDSRGNSPLH
>TRBJ1-5|TRBV20-1
SARDYVGGDQPQH
>TRBJ1-2|TRBV11-2
ASSGGTGSANGYT
>TRBJ2-2|TRBV20-1
SARKVNTGELF
>TRBJ2-5|TRBV19
ASSTRGEETQY
>TRBJ1-6|TRBV28
ASRDRENSPLH
>TRBJ1-2|TRBV9
ASSGTVNYGYT
>TRBJ1-2|TRBV3-1
ASSRTGVGYT
>TRBJ2-5|TRBV6-5
ASSRTSGVVAQY
>TRBJ2-1|TRBV20-1
SARDPGGRQF
>TRBJ1-3|TRBV19
ASSGRGVSGNTIY
>TRBJ2-7|TRBV10-3
AIRGTVTYEQY
>TRBJ1-4|TRBV6-5
ASSYSSLGQPWPEKLF
>TRBJ2-3|TRBV7-9
ASSPGIYTDTQY
>TRBJ1-1|TRBV6-2/TRBV6-3
ASSYPRGGRLMNTEAF
>TRBJ2-3|TRBV4-1
ASSQESLAVNTDTQY